This entry lists 9 T cell receptor beta chains sequenced from one sample in a study of CD8+ T cells in alopecia areata. Treatment denoted: oral pan-JAK inhibitor, 5-10 mg twice daily. Following RNA extraction, reverse transcription yielded cDNA that acted as the sequencing template. Sequencing used immunoSEQ multiplex PCR; TCRdb keeps in-frame clones, though not all of them. This table has over 100,000 clones, 50% to 55% appearing once. This specimen was CD4+ T cells sorted from blood, taken at week 4, from a patient treated with tofacitinib. Receptors were obtained from a human donor with alopecia areata.

The rearrangement uses TRBV5-1 and TRBJ2-7; D not resolved. V dropped 1 base and J dropped 0 bases, with 8 bases sitting between them. This CDR3 has 14 residues. Germline assignment: CDR1 SGHRS and CDR2 YFSETQ. The CDR3 DNA sequence: TGCGCCAGCAGCTTGTCATTGGACTCCTACGAGCAGTACTTC. Its protein product is CASSLSLDSYEQYF.

This clone was counted between two and nine times. V gene TRBV7-8 combines with J gene TRBJ1-6, with D perhaps matching TRBD1 (5 bases). Per the germline V gene, CDR1 is SGHVS and CDR2 is FQNEAQ. The CDR3 is 17 residues long. The germline V and J ends were trimmed by 5 bases and 9 bases, with 23 bases remaining between them. DNA of the CDR3: TGTGCCAGCAGCACCCCACGCGGGGGACCCCTCGTTTCACCCCTCCACTTT. The encoded protein is CASSTPRGGPLVSPLHF.

The genes are TRBV6-5 and TRBJ2-6; no firm D call. V was trimmed by 11 bases and J by 0 bases, leaving 14 bases between them. The germline gives CDR1 MNHEY, CDR2 SVGAGI. This CDR3 is built from 15 residues. In nucleotides, the CDR3 is TGTGCCTCAAGGACGGCCAGCTCTGGGGCCAACGTCCTGACTTTC. Translated, it gives CASRTASSGANVLTF.

The chain has TRBV29-1 and TRBJ2-7; a possible D gene is TRBD2 (5 bases). Germline V gives CDR1 SQVTM, CDR2 ANQGSEA. This CDR3 is 14 amino acids long. V lost 5 bases, J lost 6 bases, and 20 bases lay in between. CDR3 nucleotide sequence: TGCAGCGTTTATCCCCGGTCCCGGGAAGGCGAGCAGTACTTC. This sequence encodes CSVYPRSREGEQYF.

This clone has just one count. V is TRBV27 and J is TRBJ2-5; weak D call: TRBD2 (6 bases). Germline CDR1 is MNHEY and CDR2 is SMNVEV (reference sequence). V was trimmed by 7 bases and J by 3 bases, leaving 18 bases between them. The CDR3 spans 15 residues. CDR3 sequence (DNA): TGTGCCAGCAAATCGGGCGGGATACTGGAAGAGACCCAGTACTTC. Translated, it gives CASKSGGILEETQYF.

The chain couples TRBV7-9 to TRBJ1-4; 7 nucleotides match TRBD1. CDR1 is SEHNR, CDR2 FQNEAQ, per germline (reference sequence). The trim removed 4 bases at V and 8 bases at J, leaving 7 bases unmatched. This CDR3 spans 14 amino acids. The CDR3 DNA is TGTGCCAGCAGCTCAACCGGGACAGCAGAAAAACTGTTTTTT. It is translated as CASSSTGTAEKLFF. The variable domain in full, completed from reference TRBV7-9 and TRBJ1-4, reads DTGVSQNPRHKITKRGQNVTFRCDPISEHNRLYWYRQTLGQGPEFLTYFQNEAQLEKSRLLSDRFSAERPKGSFSTLEIQRTEQGDSAMYLCASSSTGTAEKLFFGSGTQLSVL.

The chain recombines TRBV27 with TRBJ1-1; 7 nucleotides line up with TRBD1. This CDR3 has 13 residues. With 9 bases clipped from V and 0 bases from J, the junction kept 4 bases outside the gene matches. Germline values: CDR1 MNHEY, CDR2 SMNVEV (reference sequence). As DNA, the CDR3 is TGTGCCAGTGGCGGACAGGTGAACACTGAAGCTTTCTTT. Its protein product is CASGGQVNTEAFF.

This clone was counted between two and nine times. The genes are TRBV12-5 and TRBJ1-2, with D unclear. Germline CDR1 and CDR2: LGHNT and FRNRAP. This CDR3 is built from 13 residues. Trimming removed 2 bases at V and 3 bases at J, with 7 bases between. For the CDR3, the DNA is TGTGCTAGTGGTTTGCAAACTGACTATGGCTACACCTTC. This translates into CASGLQTDYGYTF.

This clone was picked up a small number of times. This rearrangement joins TRBV7-9 to TRBJ1-1, with D unresolved. The CDR3 is 12 amino acids. With 5 bases removed from V and 0 bases from J, the gap between germline ends came to 4 bases. In germline, CDR1 is SEHNR, CDR2 FQNEAQ (reference sequence). The CDR3 here is CASSRLNTEAFF. The CDR3 DNA follows: TGTGCCAGCAGCCGGCTGAACACTGAAGCTTTCTTT.